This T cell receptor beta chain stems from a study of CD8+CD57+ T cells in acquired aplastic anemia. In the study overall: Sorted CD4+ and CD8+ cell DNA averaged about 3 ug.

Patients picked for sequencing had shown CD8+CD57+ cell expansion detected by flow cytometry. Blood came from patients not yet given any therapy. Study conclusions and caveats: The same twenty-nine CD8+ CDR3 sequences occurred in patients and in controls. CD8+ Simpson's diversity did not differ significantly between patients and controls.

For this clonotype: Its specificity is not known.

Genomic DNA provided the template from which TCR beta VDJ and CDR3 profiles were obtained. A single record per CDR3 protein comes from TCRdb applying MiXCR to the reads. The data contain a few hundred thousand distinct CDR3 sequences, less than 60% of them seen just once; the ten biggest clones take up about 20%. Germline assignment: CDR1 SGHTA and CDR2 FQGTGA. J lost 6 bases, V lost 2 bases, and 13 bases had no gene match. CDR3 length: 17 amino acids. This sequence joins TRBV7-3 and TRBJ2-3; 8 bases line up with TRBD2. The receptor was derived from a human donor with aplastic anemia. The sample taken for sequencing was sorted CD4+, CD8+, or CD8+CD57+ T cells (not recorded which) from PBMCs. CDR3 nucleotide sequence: TGTGCCAGCAGCTTAGCGGCTAGCGGGTTACTAGGGGATACGCAGTATTTT. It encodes CASSLAASGLLGDTQYF.